This TCR beta chain was profiled in a study of metastatic and nonmetastatic thyroid tumors. Study-wide context: Repertoires of blood and of tissue (tumor or nodule) from malignant and benign thyroid patients were compared.

Trimming took off 0 bases at V and 4 bases at J, with 11 bases between the two ends. Looked up from germline, CDR1 is SGHKS and CDR2 is YYEKEE (reference sequence). The CDR3 loop spans 14 amino acids. Per the original data handling: Clinicopathological groups differed in CDR3, with these differences serving to build a distant-metastasis classifier for papillary thyroid cancer. TCRdb re-called clones via MiXCR from the PCR reads. TCRdb assigned the V and J calls; the authors' analysis was not used. The sample has some 30,000 clones, more than 25% seen once. The study, taken as a whole, reports: Relative to benign nodules, malignant thyroid tumors were reportedly characterized by significantly elevated TCR beta diversity in blood and tumor.

All patients were untreated before thyroid surgery. This clone has at least ten counts. Its antigen is undetermined. The sample taken for sequencing was blood. This TCR derives from a female donor with papillary thyroid cancer or a benign thyroid nodule (not recorded which). Some clones in this sample may be carry-over from other donors' samples. V and J are TRBV5-5 and TRBJ2-7, with D uncertain. The CDR3 DNA reads TGTGCCAGCAGCTTGGGACGGTTTCGGTACGAGCAGTACTTC. As protein: CASSLGRFRYEQYF.